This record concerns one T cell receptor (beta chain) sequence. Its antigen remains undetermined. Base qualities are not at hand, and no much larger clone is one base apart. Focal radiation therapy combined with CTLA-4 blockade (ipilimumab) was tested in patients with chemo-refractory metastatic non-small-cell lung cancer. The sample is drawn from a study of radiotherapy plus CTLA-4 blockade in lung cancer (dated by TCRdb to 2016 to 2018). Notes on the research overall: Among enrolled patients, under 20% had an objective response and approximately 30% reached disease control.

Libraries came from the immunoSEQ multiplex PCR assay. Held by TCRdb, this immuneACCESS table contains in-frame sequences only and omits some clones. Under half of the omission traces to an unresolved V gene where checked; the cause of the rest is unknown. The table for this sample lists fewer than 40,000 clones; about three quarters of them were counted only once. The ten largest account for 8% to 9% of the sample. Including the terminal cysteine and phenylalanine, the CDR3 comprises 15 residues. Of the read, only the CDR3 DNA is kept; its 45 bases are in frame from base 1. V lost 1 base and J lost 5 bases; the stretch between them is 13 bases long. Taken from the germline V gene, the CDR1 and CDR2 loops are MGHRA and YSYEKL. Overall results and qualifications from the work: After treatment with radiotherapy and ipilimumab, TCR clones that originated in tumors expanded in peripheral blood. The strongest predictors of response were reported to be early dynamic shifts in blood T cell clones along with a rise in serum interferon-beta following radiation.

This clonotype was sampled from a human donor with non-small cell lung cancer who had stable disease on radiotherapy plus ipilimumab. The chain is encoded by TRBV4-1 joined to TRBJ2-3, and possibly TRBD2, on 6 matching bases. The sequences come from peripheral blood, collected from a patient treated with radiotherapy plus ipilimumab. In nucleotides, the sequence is TGCGCCAGCAGCCAAGGCCCGGGGGTAGAAGATACGCAGTATTTT. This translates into CASSQGPGVEDTQYF.